This T cell receptor beta chain was profiled in a study of cytomegalovirus exposure and HLA in healthy donors. Study-wide results and caveats: It was reported that the classifier diagnosed cytomegalovirus status with high specificity and sensitivity in both the original and validation cohorts. The study designated 160 or so TCR beta chains cytomegalovirus-associated. CMV serostatus alone was available as immune exposure information.

The CDR3 consists of 15 residues. In germline, CDR1 is SGHDT, CDR2 YYEEEE. With V trimmed by 2 bases and J by 0 bases, 2 bases remained unmatched. With regard to this clone: Its specificity is not known.

The primer mix had 60 Vbeta and 13 Jbeta primers. Per the original methods: Around 80 million unique TCR beta chains, roughly 11 million of them shared, were counted by a later analysis. Here immunoSEQ multiplex PCR was the method, and the copy in TCRdb shows in-frame clones only, minus some. That table furnishes V, J and clone size, whereas the DNA furnished D and trimming. The sample holds about 20,000 clones. The sequenced material came from PBMCs. The chain recombines TRBV5-6 with TRBJ1-5; 7 positions match TRBD1. This clonotype was sampled from a man aged 60-69 years in good health and CMV-seropositive. The CDR3 here is CASSFGTVSNQPQHF. In nucleotides, the CDR3 is TGTGCCAGCAGCTTCGGGACAGTTAGCAATCAGCCCCAGCATTTT.